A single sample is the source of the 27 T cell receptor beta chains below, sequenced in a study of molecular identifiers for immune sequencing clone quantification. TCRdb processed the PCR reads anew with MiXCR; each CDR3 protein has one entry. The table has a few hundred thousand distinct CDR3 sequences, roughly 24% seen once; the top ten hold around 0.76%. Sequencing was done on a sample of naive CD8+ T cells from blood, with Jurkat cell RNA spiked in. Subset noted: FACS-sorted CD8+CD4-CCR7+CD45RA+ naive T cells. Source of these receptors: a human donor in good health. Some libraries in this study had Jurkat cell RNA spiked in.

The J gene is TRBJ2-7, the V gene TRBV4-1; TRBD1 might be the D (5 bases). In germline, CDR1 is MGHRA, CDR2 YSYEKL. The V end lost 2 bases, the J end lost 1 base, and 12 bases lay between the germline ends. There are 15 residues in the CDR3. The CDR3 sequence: CASSQSGYLSYEQYF. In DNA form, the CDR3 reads TGCGCCAGCAGCCAATCAGGGTATCTGTCCTACGAGCAGTACTTC.

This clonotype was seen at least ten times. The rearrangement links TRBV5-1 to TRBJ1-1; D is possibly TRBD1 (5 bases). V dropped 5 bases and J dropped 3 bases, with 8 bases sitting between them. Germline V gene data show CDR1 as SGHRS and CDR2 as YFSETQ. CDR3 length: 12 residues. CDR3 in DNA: TGCGCCAGCAGTGGGGCGTACACTGAAGCTTTCTTT. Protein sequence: CASSGAYTEAFF.

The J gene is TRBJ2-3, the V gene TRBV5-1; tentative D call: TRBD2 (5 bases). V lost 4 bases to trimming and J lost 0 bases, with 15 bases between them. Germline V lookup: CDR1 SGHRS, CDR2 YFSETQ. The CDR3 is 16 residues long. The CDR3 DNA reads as TGCGCCAGCAGCCTCAGGAGCGGTAGGAGCACAGATACGCAGTATTTT. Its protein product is CASSLRSGRSTDTQYF.

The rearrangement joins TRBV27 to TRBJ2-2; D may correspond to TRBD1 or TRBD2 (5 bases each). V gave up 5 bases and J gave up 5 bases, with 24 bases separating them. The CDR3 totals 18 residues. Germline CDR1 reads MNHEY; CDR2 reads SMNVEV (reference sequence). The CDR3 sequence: CASSRLGVSGAETGELFF. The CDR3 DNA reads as TGTGCCAGCAGTCGACTGGGGGTCTCCGGGGCCGAAACCGGGGAGCTGTTTTTT.

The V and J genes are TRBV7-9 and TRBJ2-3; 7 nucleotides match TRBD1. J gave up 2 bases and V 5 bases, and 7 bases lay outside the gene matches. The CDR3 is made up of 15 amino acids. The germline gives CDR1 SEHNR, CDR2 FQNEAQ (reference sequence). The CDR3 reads CASSHSGTVTDTQYF. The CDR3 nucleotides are TGTGCCAGCAGCCATTCCGGGACAGTCACAGATACGCAGTATTTT. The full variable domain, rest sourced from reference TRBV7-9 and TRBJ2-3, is DTGVSQNPRHKITKRGQNVTFRCDPISEHNRLYWYRQTLGQGPEFLTYFQNEAQLEKSRLLSDRFSAERPKGSFSTLEIQRTEQGDSAMYLCASSHSGTVTDTQYFGPGTRLTVL.

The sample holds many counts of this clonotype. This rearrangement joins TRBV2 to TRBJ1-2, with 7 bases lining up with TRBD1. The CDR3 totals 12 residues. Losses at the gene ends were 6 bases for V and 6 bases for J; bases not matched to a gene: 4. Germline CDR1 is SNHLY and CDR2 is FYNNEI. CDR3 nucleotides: TGTGCCAGCAGGTACAGGGGAAATGGCTACACCTTC. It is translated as CASRYRGNGYTF.

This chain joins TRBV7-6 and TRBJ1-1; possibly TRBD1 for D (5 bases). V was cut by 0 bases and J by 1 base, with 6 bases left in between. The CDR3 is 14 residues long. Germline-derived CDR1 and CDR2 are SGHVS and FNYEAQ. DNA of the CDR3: TGTGCCAGCAGCTTAGCGGGGCCGAACACTGAAGCTTTCTTT. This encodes CASSLAGPNTEAFF. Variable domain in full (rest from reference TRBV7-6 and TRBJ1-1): GAGVSQSPRYKVTKRGQDVALRCDPISGHVSLYWYRQALGQGPEFLTYFNYEAQQDKSGLPNDRFSAERPEGSISTLTIQRTEQRDSAMYRCASSLAGPNTEAFFGQGTRLTVV.

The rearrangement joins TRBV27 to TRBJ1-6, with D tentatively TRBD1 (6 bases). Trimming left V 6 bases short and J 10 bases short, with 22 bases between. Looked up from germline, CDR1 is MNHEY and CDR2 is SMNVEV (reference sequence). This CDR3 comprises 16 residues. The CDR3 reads CASRLTLAGVRSPLHF. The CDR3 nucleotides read TGTGCCAGCAGATTAACTTTGGCAGGGGTACGATCACCCCTCCACTTT.

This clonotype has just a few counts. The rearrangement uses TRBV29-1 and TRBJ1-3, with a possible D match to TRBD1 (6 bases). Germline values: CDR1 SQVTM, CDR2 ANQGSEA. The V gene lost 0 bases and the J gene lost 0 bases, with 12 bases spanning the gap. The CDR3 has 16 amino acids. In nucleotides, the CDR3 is TGCAGCGTTGAAGATGTCTGGGGGCTCTCTGGAAACACCATATATTTT. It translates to CSVEDVWGLSGNTIYF. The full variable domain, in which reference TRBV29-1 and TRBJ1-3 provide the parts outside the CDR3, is SAVISQKPSRDICQRGTSLTIQCQVDSQVTMMFWYRQQPGQSLTLIATANQGSEATYESGFVIDKFPISRPNLTFSTLTVSNMSPEDSSIYLCSVEDVWGLSGNTIYFGEGSWLTVV.

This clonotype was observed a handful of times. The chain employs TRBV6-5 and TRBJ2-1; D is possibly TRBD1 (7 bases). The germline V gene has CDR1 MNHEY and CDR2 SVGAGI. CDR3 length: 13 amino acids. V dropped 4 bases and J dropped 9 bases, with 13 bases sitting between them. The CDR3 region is CASSLTQGGEQFF. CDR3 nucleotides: TGTGCCAGCAGTTTAACCCAGGGGGGTGAGCAGTTCTTC.

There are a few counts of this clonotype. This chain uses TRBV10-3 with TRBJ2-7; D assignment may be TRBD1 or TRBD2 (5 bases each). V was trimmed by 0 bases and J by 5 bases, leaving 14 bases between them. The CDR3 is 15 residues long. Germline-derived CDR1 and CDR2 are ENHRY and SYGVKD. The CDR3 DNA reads TGTGCCATCAGTGAGTCTGGGACGGGGCACCACGAGCAGTACTTC. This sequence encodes CAISESGTGHHEQYF.

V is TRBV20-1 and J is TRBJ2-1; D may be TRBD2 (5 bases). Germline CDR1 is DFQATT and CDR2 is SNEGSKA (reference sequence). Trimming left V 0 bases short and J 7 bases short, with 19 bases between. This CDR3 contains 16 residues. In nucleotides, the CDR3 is TGCAGTGCTAGAGATCTACAAACGGGGATAGAGAATGAGCAGTTCTTC. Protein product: CSARDLQTGIENEQFF.

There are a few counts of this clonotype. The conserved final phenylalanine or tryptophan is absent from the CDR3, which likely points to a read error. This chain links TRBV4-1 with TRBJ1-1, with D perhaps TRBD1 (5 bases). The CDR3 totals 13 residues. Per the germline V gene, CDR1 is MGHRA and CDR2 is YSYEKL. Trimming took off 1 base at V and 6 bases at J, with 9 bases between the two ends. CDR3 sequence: CASSQALGAEAFY. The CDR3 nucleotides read TGCGCCAGCAGCCAAGCACTGGGGGCTGAAGCTTTCTAT.

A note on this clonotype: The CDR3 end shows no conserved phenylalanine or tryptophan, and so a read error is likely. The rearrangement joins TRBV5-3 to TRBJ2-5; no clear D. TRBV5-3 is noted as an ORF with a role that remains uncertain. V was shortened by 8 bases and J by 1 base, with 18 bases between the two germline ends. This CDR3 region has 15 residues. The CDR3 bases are TGTGCCAGCAGCCGGGTCACGGCGAGCCAAGAGACCCAGTACTGC. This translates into CASSRVTASQETQYC.

The CDR3 nucleotides read TGTGCCAGCAGCCCCACGGAATCCAATTACAATGAGCAGTTCTTC. Encoded protein: CASSPTESNYNEQFF. The rearrangement links TRBV7-2 to TRBJ2-1; D is ambiguous. Germline CDR1 is SGHTA and CDR2 is FQGNSA. This CDR3 has 15 residues. The germline V and J ends were trimmed by 5 bases and 4 bases, with 15 bases remaining between them.

The CDR3 DNA follows: TGTGCCAGCAGCCCAAACCGGGACAACCAAGAGACCCAGTACTTC. The encoded protein is CASSPNRDNQETQYF. The chain uses TRBV11-2 and TRBJ2-5; maybe TRBD1 (6 bases). This CDR3 comprises 15 residues. Germline-derived CDR1 and CDR2 are SGHAT and FQNNGV. The V gene lost 5 bases and the J gene lost 0 bases, with 13 bases spanning the gap.

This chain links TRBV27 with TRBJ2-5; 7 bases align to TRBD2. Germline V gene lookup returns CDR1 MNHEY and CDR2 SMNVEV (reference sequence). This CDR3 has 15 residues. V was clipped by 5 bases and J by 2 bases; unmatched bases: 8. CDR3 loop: CASSHQAGRQETQYF. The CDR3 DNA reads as TGTGCCAGCAGTCATCAAGCGGGGAGGCAAGAGACCCAGTACTTC.

CDR3 residues: CASGATTGTDETQYF. Here the CDR3 DNA reads TGTGCCAGCGGCGCAACGACAGGTACCGATGAGACCCAGTACTTC. V usage is TRBV11-2 and J usage is TRBJ2-5; maybe TRBD1 (6 bases). The germline V gene encodes CDR1 SGHAT and CDR2 FQNNGV. CDR3 size: 15 residues. V gave up 8 bases and J gave up 5 bases, with 21 bases separating them. Full variable domain (missing parts from reference TRBV11-2 and TRBJ2-5): EAGVAQSPRYKIIEKRQSVAFWCNPISGHATLYWYQQILGQGPKLLIQFQNNGVVDDSQLPKDRFSAERLKGVDSTLKIQPAKLEDSAVYLCASGATTGTDETQYFGPGTRLLVL.

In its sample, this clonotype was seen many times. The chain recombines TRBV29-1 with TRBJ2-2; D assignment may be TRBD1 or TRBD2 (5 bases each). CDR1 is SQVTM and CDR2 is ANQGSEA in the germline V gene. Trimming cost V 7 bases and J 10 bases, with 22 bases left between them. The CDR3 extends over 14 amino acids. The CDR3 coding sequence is TGCAGCGCCGGGGACGAGTTTCGACCGCAGGAGCTGTTTTTT. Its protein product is CSAGDEFRPQELFF.

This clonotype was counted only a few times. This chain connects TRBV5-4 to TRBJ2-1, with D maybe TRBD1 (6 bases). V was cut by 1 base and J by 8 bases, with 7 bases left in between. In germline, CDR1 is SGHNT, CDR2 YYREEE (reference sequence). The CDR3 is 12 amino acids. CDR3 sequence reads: CASSLSGDEQFF. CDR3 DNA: TGTGCCAGCAGCTTGTCAGGGGATGAGCAGTTCTTC.

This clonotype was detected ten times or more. CDR3 in DNA: TGCGCCAGCACCCTAGTCCGGACGGATCAAGAGACCCAGTACTTC. It is translated as CASTLVRTDQETQYF. The chain couples TRBV23-1 to TRBJ2-5, with D unclear. TRBV23-1 carries the ORF label, with uncertain function. This CDR3 is built from 15 residues. V shed 7 bases and J shed 2 bases, with 17 bases lying between them.

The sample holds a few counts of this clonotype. The CDR3 nucleotides are TGTGCCAGCAGTTCAAGGACTAGCGGGGAAGACACAGATACGCAGTATTTT. Translating gives CASSSRTSGEDTDTQYF. This chain connects TRBV27 to TRBJ2-3, with 12 bases that match TRBD2. Germline CDR1 reads MNHEY; CDR2 reads SMNVEV (reference sequence). CDR3 length: 17 residues. The V gene end was trimmed by 4 bases and the J gene end by 2 bases; junction bases not matched to a gene: 7.

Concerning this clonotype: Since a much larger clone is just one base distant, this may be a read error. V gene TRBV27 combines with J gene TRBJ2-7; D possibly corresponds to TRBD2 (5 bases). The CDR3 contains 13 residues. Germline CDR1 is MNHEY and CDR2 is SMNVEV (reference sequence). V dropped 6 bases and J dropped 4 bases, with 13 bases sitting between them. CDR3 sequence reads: CASSHAPGYEQYF. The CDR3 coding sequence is TGTGCCAGCAGCCACGCCCCGGGGTACGAGCAGTACTTC.

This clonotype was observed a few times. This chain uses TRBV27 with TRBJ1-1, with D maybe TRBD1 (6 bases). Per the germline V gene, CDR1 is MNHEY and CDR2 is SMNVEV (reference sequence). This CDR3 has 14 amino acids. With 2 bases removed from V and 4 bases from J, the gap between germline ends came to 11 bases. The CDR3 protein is CASSLNEGVTEAFF. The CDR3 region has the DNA TGTGCCAGCAGTTTAAACGAGGGGGTCACTGAAGCTTTCTTT.

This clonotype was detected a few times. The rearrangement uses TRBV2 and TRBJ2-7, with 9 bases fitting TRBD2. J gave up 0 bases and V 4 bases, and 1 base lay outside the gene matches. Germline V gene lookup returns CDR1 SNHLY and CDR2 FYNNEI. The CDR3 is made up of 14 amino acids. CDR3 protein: CASSASGVSYEQYF. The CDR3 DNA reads TGTGCCAGCAGTGCTAGCGGGGTCTCCTACGAGCAGTACTTC. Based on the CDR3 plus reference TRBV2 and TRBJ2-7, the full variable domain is EPEVTQTPSHQVTQMGQEVILRCVPISNHLYFYWYRQILGQKVEFLVSFYNNEISEKSEIFDDQFSVERPDGSNFTLKIRSTKLEDSAMYFCASSASGVSYEQYFGPGTRLTVT.

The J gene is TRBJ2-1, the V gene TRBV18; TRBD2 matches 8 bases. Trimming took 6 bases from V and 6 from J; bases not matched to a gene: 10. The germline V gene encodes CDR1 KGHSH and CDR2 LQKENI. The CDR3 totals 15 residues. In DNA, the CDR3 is TGTGCCAGCTCCCCCGGGACTAGGGTCTTCAATGAGCAGTTCTTC. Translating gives CASSPGTRVFNEQFF.

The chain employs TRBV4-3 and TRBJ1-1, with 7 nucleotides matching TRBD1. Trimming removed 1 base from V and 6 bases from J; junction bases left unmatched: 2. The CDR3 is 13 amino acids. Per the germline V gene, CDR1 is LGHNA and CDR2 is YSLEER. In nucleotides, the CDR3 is TGCGCCAGCAGCCAAGTACAGGGGTCTGAAGCTTTCTTT. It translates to CASSQVQGSEAFF.